The 28 T cell receptor beta chains below come from one sample, sequenced in a study of T-cell memory formation after mild COVID-19. Via MiXCR, TCRdb re-called the 5' RACE reads, giving one row per CDR3 protein. The sample has about 150,000 distinct CDR3 sequences, 13% to 15% seen once. Sequenced sample: PBMCs or a T cell subset sorted from them (not recorded which). The receptor set was obtained from an adult woman who had mild COVID-19 (a few samples of this study predate the infection). Cell type and time point are not known.

The rearrangement links TRBV29-1 to TRBJ2-3; the D is unclear. Trimming cost V 3 bases and J 2 bases, with 18 bases left between them. The CDR3 runs 16 residues. Germline V gives CDR1 SQVTM, CDR2 ANQGSEA. In DNA, the CDR3 is TGCAGCGTTGACAAAAATTTCCTAGGCCACACAGATACGCAGTATTTT. Protein: CSVDKNFLGHTDTQYF.

The V gene is TRBV7-6, the J gene TRBJ2-2; D is possibly TRBD1 (6 bases). This CDR3 comprises 16 residues. The germline CDR1 and CDR2 sequences are SGHVS and FNYEAQ. Trimming cost V 4 bases and J 0 bases, with 12 bases left between them. The CDR3 spells CASSSRTAANTGELFF. The CDR3 nucleotides read TGTGCCAGCAGCTCGAGGACAGCCGCGAACACCGGGGAGCTGTTTTTT. Combining the CDR3 with reference TRBV7-6 and TRBJ2-2 gives the whole variable domain GAGVSQSPRYKVTKRGQDVALRCDPISGHVSLYWYRQALGQGPEFLTYFNYEAQQDKSGLPNDRFSAERPEGSISTLTIQRTEQRDSAMYRCASSSRTAANTGELFFGEGSRLTVL.

This clonotype was seen a handful of times. The V gene is TRBV18, the J gene TRBJ1-6, with D unresolved. This CDR3 comprises 15 residues. CDR1 and CDR2 from the germline V gene are KGHSH and LQKENI. Trimming shortened V by 3 bases and J by 8 bases, and 14 bases separated the two germline ends. The DNA of the CDR3 is TGTGCCAGCTCACCCGCTCCAGGAGGAGATTCACCCCTCCACTTT. Its translation is CASSPAPGGDSPLHF.

This clonotype has just a few counts. V is TRBV12-3 or TRBV12-4 and J is TRBJ1-4; D gene uncertain. The CDR3 extends over 12 amino acids. V lost 7 bases to trimming and J lost 7 bases, with 10 bases between them. DNA of the CDR3: TGTGCCAGCACTCCGGGGTCTGAAAAACTGTTTTTT. This gives the protein CASTPGSEKLFF.

This clonotype occurred once. V usage is TRBV6-2 or TRBV6-3 and J usage is TRBJ2-1; 8 positions match TRBD2. Unmatched junction bases numbered 11, after V lost 7 bases and J lost 6 bases. The CDR3 loop spans 15 amino acids. Germline CDR1 and CDR2: MNHEY and SVGEGT. The CDR3 nucleotides are TGTGCCAGCACCCCCCCAGCGGGAGTTGGCAATGAGCAGTTCTTC. It codes for CASTPPAGVGNEQFF.

The genes are TRBV7-2 and TRBJ2-1, with TRBD2 matching 13 bases. CDR1 and CDR2 (germline): SGHTA, FQGNSA. The V and J ends lost 3 bases and 2 bases, in that order; junction bases with no gene match: 10. The CDR3 consists of 19 residues. The CDR3 region is CASSFPDRTSGGTYNEQFF. CDR3 bases: TGTGCCAGCAGCTTCCCCGACCGGACTAGCGGGGGAACCTACAATGAGCAGTTCTTC.

This clonotype was seen a few times. The chain joins TRBV6-2 or TRBV6-3 to TRBJ2-3, with 7 bases identical to TRBD2. The CDR3 runs 14 residues. V shed 0 bases and J 5 bases; nucleotides not matched to a gene: 2. Looked up from germline, CDR1 is MNHEY and CDR2 is SVGEGT. CDR3 sequence reads: CASSYSPSGDTQYF. CDR3 bases: TGTGCCAGCAGTTACTCGCCTAGCGGAGATACGCAGTATTTT.

The rearrangement links TRBV12-3 or TRBV12-4 to TRBJ2-3; 7 nucleotides agree with TRBD2. V shed 5 bases and J 10 bases; nucleotides not matched to a gene: 6. The CDR3 totals 12 residues. CDR3 residues: CASSEGGSSQYF. The CDR3 nucleotides are TGTGCCAGCAGTGAAGGCGGGAGCTCGCAGTATTTT.

The gene calls are TRBV5-1 and TRBJ2-1; tentatively, D is TRBD1 (6 bases). V was pared by 0 bases and J by 9 bases, with 10 bases between. Germline CDR1 SGHRS, CDR2 YFSETQ. CDR3 length: 13 amino acids. The DNA for the CDR3 is TGCGCCAGCAGCTTGGCACTGGACAGTGAGCAGTTCTTC. The encoded protein is CASSLALDSEQFF.

This clonotype was observed a few times. CDR3: CASRSGNNEQFF. In DNA form, the CDR3 reads TGTGCCAGCAGATCCGGAAACAATGAGCAGTTCTTC. This chain joins TRBV6-2 or TRBV6-3 and TRBJ2-1; D gene uncertain. CDR1 is MNHEY and CDR2 is SVGEGT in the germline V gene. The CDR3 sequence is 12 residues long. V gave up 6 bases and J gave up 5 bases, with 8 bases separating them.

This clonotype was detected only a few times. The chain uses TRBV20-1 and TRBJ1-4; no firm D call. V lost 0 bases and J 3 bases, leaving 11 bases between the germline ends. CDR3 length: 15 amino acids. Germline lookup yields CDR1 DFQATT and CDR2 SNEGSKA (reference sequence). The CDR3 sequence is CSARDMNGANEKLFF. The CDR3 DNA reads TGCAGTGCTAGAGATATGAACGGGGCTAATGAAAAACTGTTTTTT.

This clonotype has a count of ten or more. The rearrangement uses TRBV12-3 or TRBV12-4 and TRBJ1-5, with TRBD1 matching 9 bases. The ends lost 3 bases at V and 7 bases at J; junction bases unmatched: 4. The CDR3 totals 14 residues. DNA of the CDR3: TGTGCCAGCAGTTTGGGACAGGGAAGGCAGCCCCAGCATTTT. It yields the protein CASSLGQGRQPQHF.

The genes are TRBV6-5 and TRBJ1-1; no reliable D call. V gave up 0 bases and J gave up 0 bases, with 8 bases separating them. This CDR3 is 15 amino acids long. The germline gives CDR1 MNHEY, CDR2 SVGAGI. The CDR3, as DNA: TGTGCCAGCAGTTACTCGGAGAGAATGAACACTGAAGCTTTCTTT. It codes for CASSYSERMNTEAFF.

CDR3 DNA sequence: TGTGCCAGCAGTGAATCTCTCGGGGTCAATGAGCAGTTCTTC. It encodes CASSESLGVNEQFF. The chain recombines TRBV25-1 with TRBJ2-1, with a tentative D call TRBD2 (5 bases). V was shortened by 1 base and J by 6 bases, with 10 bases between the two germline ends. Germline V gene lookup returns CDR1 MGHDK and CDR2 SYGVNS. The length of the CDR3 is 14 residues.

The chain has TRBV5-6 and TRBJ2-7, with 12 bases aligning to TRBD2. J was trimmed by 0 bases and V by 0 bases; bases with no gene match: 7. Per germline, CDR1 SGHDT and CDR2 YYEEEE. The CDR3 has 18 amino acids. The CDR3 coding sequence is TGTGCCAGCAGCTTGGGAACTAGCGGGAGGACGAGCTCCTACGAGCAGTACTTC. Protein product: CASSLGTSGRTSSYEQYF. Full variable domain (rest looked up from reference TRBV5-6 and TRBJ2-7): DAGVTQSPTHLIKTRGQQVTLRCSPKSGHDTVSWYQQALGQGPQFIFQYYEEEERQRGNFPDRFSGHQFPNYSSELNVNALLLGDSALYLCASSLGTSGRTSSYEQYFGPGTRLTVT.

This clonotype has just a few counts. The rearrangement joins TRBV20-1 to TRBJ2-1; 8 nucleotides line up with TRBD2. This CDR3 has 15 amino acids. Germline assignment: CDR1 DFQATT and CDR2 SNEGSKA (reference sequence). V trimming: 1 base; J trimming: 2 bases; junction bases outside the gene matches: 4. CDR3 in DNA: TGCAGTGCTAGAGTCTCGGGACTAGCCTACAATGAGCAGTTCTTC. Its translation: CSARVSGLAYNEQFF.

This clonotype was observed a handful of times. The chain has TRBV19 and TRBJ2-7; 10 nucleotides match TRBD1. Germline V gene lookup returns CDR1 LNHDA and CDR2 SQIVND (reference sequence). The trim removed 5 bases at V and 3 bases at J, leaving 7 bases unmatched. The CDR3 totals 15 residues. This CDR3 is CASSFIDRGLYEQYF. The CDR3 coding sequence is TGTGCCAGTAGTTTTATCGACAGGGGGCTCTACGAGCAGTACTTC.

This clonotype was recorded at least ten times. The gene calls are TRBV5-1 and TRBJ2-3; 9 bases line up with TRBD1. The V segment lost 7 bases and the J segment 5 bases; nucleotides outside the gene matches: 11. Germline V lookup: CDR1 SGHRS, CDR2 YFSETQ. The CDR3 has 15 amino acids. CDR3 bases: TGCGCCAGCGGCCCGGGACAGGGAACTCTAGATACGCAGTATTTT. Its translation is CASGPGQGTLDTQYF.

The chain couples TRBV29-1 to TRBJ2-5; D ambiguous. V was trimmed by 4 bases and J by 2 bases, leaving 5 bases between them. The CDR3 is 11 residues long. Germline V gene sequence: CDR1 SQVTM, CDR2 ANQGSEA. The chain's CDR3 is CSVGPQETQYF. CDR3 coding DNA: TGCAGCGTTGGCCCTCAAGAGACCCAGTACTTC.

This clonotype was counted only a few times. CDR3 region: CATSRSGARVTGELFF. The CDR3 DNA reads TGTGCCACCAGTAGGTCGGGGGCACGAGTCACCGGGGAGCTGTTTTTT. The chain joins TRBV24-1 to TRBJ2-2; D is tentatively TRBD1 or TRBD2 (6 bases each). Trimming took off 6 bases at V and 4 bases at J, with 17 bases between the two ends. This CDR3 spans 16 amino acids. Per the germline V gene, CDR1 is KGHDR and CDR2 is SFDVKD.

This clonotype was seen only a few times. V is TRBV7-2 and J is TRBJ1-4, with 10 nucleotides matching TRBD1. This CDR3 comprises 15 residues. Germline loops: CDR1 SGHTA, CDR2 FQGNSA. V lost 0 bases, J lost 8 bases, and 3 bases stayed unmatched. Here the CDR3 reads CASSLAGTGDEKLFF. The CDR3 DNA follows: TGTGCCAGCAGCTTAGCGGGGACAGGGGACGAAAAACTGTTTTTT. Drawing the rest from reference TRBV7-2 and TRBJ1-4, the complete variable domain is GAGVSQSPSNKVTEKGKDVELRCDPISGHTALYWYRQSLGQGLEFLIYFQGNSAPDKSGLPSDRFSAERTGGSVSTLTIQRTQQEDSAVYLCASSLAGTGDEKLFFGSGTQLSVL.

This clonotype was seen only a few times. CDR3 loop: CASRWTGERAQYF. DNA of the CDR3: TGTGCCAGCAGGTGGACAGGGGAGAGGGCCCAGTACTTC. The V gene is TRBV2, the J gene TRBJ2-5, with 9 positions matching TRBD1. V shed 6 bases, J shed 9 bases, and the junction held 8 bases outside the gene matches. This CDR3 spans 13 amino acids. Germline CDR1 reads SNHLY; CDR2 reads FYNNEI.

The rearrangement uses TRBV12-3 or TRBV12-4 and TRBJ2-5, with D hard to call. V shed 5 bases and J shed 3 bases, with 10 bases lying between them. The CDR3 is 13 amino acids. CDR3 coding DNA: TGTGCCAGCAGTAGGTCCCGAGAAGAGACCCAGTACTTC. This encodes CASSRSREETQYF.

This clonotype was observed a handful of times. The chain uses TRBV9 and TRBJ2-1, with 15 bases matching TRBD2. CDR1 is SGDLS, CDR2 YYNGEE, per germline. Trimming cost V 4 bases and J 5 bases; bases outside gene matches: 4. CDR3 size: 16 residues. CDR3 amino acids: CASSPGLAGGHNEQFF. The CDR3 region has the DNA TGTGCCAGCAGCCCGGGACTAGCGGGAGGACACAATGAGCAGTTCTTC.

This chain connects TRBV3-1 to TRBJ1-1, with 7 bases matching TRBD1. There are 14 residues in the CDR3. After removal of 5 bases from V and 4 bases from J, the junction contained 7 bases not matched to a gene. Germline V gene lookup returns CDR1 LGHDT and CDR2 YNNKEL (reference sequence). The CDR3 DNA reads as TGTGCCAGCAGCAATCGACAGGGTGGCACTGAAGCTTTCTTT. Residues: CASSNRQGGTEAFF.

The genes are TRBV9 and TRBJ1-2; TRBD1 agrees at 9 bases. The germline CDR1 and CDR2 sequences are SGDLS and YYNGEE. The CDR3 consists of 15 residues. With V trimmed by 4 bases and J by 6 bases, 10 bases remained unmatched. The CDR3 reads CASSLARTGVNGYTF. The CDR3 bases are TGTGCCAGCAGCCTCGCTAGGACAGGGGTAAATGGCTACACCTTC.

At least ten counts were recorded for this clonotype. The chain recombines TRBV20-1 with TRBJ2-3; D unresolved. V lost 0 bases, J lost 2 bases, and 9 bases lay in between. Germline CDR1 and CDR2: DFQATT and SNEGSKA (reference sequence). The CDR3 has 14 amino acids. Written as DNA, the CDR3 is TGCAGTGCTAGAGACGTCCGGAACACAGATACGCAGTATTTT. It is translated as CSARDVRNTDTQYF.

The J gene is TRBJ2-7, the V gene TRBV7-2, with 7 bases lining up with TRBD2. The germline V gene has CDR1 SGHTA and CDR2 FQGNSA. The CDR3 loop spans 16 amino acids. V gave up 4 bases and J gave up 6 bases; unmatched junction bases: 15. The DNA of the CDR3 is TGTGCCAGCAGCTCACACCGGGGCGGGAGTCTTGGCGAGCAGTACTTC. Translation: CASSSHRGGSLGEQYF.